The clone carrying this T cell receptor (beta chain) was counted many times. Its antigen remains unknown. Germline-derived CDR1 and CDR2 are DFQATT and SNEGSKA (reference sequence). This CDR3 region has 14 residues. V lost 3 bases and J lost 0, with 11 bases in between. The data were taken from a study of identical twins. A universal primer site came from template switching; cDNA carried unique molecular identifiers. TCRdb called the 5' RACE reads again in MiXCR, with one record for every CDR3 protein. The table records about 690,000 distinct CDR3 sequences, around 5.7% of them present only once. Findings and caveats of the study: Out-of-frame beta sequences exhibited a weaker degree of excess twin sharing. The abundant beta clonotypes from cord blood had fewer insertions, and memory repertoires had none of this. The same donors were not followed; conclusions instead depended on cross-sectional statistical analysis.

This TCR derives from a man between 18 and 29 years old in good health. The chain is built from TRBV20-1 and TRBJ1-1; possibly TRBD1 for D (5 bases). The specimen was naive T cells sorted from blood. CDR3 sequence reads: CSASAGTVNTEAFF. In nucleotides, the CDR3 is TGCAGTGCTAGTGCCGGGACGGTGAACACTGAAGCTTTCTTT.